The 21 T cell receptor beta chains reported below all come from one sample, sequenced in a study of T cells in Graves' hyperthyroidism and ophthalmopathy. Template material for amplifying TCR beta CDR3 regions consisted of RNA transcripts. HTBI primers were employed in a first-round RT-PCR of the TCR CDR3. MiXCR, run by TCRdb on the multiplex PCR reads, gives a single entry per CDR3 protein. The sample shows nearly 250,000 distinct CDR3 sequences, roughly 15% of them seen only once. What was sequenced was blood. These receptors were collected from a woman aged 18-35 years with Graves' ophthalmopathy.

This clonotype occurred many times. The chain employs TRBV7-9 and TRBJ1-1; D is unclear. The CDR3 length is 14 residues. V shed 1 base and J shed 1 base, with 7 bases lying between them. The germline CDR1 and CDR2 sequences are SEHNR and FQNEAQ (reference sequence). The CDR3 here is CASSLDVRNTEAFF. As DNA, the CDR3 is TGTGCCAGCAGCTTAGATGTCCGGAACACTGAAGCTTTCTTT. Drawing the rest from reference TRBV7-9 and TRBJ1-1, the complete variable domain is DTGVSQNPRHKITKRGQNVTFRCDPISEHNRLYWYRQTLGQGPEFLTYFQNEAQLEKSRLLSDRFSAERPKGSFSTLEIQRTEQGDSAMYLCASSLDVRNTEAFFGQGTRLTVV.

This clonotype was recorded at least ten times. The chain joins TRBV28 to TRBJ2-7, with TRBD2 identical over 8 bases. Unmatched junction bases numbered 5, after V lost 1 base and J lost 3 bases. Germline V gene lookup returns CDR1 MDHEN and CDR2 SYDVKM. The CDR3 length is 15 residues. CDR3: CASSLFSGGVYEQYF. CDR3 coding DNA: TGTGCCAGCAGTTTATTCAGCGGGGGTGTCTACGAGCAGTACTTC.

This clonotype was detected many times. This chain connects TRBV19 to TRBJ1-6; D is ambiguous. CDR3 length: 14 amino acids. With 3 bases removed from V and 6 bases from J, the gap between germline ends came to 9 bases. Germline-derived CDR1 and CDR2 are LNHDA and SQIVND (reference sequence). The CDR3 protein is CASSMTRSNSPLHF. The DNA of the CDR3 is TGTGCCAGTAGTATGACCAGGAGTAATTCACCCCTCCACTTT.

CDR3 in amino acids: CSARDPGTDQPQHF. In DNA form, the CDR3 reads TGCAGTGCTAGAGATCCAGGTACCGATCAGCCCCAGCATTTT. This rearrangement joins TRBV20-1 to TRBJ1-5; no definite D call. Germline V lookup: CDR1 DFQATT, CDR2 SNEGSKA (reference sequence). With 0 bases removed from V and 5 bases from J, the gap between germline ends came to 11 bases. This CDR3 has 14 residues.

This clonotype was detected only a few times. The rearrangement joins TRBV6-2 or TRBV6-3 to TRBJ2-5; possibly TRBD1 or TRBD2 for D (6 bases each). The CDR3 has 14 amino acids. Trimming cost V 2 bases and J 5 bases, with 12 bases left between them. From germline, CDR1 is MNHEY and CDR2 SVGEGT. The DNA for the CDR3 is TGTGCCAGCAGTTACGAGGGGGAGGTCGAGACCCAGTACTTC. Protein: CASSYEGEVETQYF.

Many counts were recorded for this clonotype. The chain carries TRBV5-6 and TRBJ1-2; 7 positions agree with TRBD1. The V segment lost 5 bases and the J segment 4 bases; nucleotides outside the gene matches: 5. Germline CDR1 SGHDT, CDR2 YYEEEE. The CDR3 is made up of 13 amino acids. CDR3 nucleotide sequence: TGTGCCAGCAGGGTGGGACAGTTCTATGGCTACACCTTC. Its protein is CASRVGQFYGYTF.

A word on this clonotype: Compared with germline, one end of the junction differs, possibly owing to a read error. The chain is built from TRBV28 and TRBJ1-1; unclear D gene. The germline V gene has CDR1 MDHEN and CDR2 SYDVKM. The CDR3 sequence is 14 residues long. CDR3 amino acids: CVSSFNRVNTEAFF. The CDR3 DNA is TGTGTCAGCAGTTTCAACAGAGTGAACACTGAAGCTTTCTTT.

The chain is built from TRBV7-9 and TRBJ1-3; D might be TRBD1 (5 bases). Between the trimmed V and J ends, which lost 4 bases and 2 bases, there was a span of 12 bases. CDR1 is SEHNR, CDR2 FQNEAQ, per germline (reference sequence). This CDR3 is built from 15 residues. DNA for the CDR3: TGTGCCAGCAGCTCCTCAGGGAGACCTGGAAACACCATATATTTT. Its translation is CASSSSGRPGNTIYF.

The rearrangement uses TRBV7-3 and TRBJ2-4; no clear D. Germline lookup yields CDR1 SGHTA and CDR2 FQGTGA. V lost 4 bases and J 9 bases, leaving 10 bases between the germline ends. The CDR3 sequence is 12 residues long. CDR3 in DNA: TGTGCCAGCAGCTCCCAAGGCGGCATTCAGTACTTC. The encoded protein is CASSSQGGIQYF.

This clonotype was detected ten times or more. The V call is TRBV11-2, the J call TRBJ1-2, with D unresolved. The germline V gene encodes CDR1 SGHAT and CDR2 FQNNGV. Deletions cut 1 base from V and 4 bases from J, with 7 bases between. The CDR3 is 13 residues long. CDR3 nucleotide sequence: TGTGCCAGCAGCTTAGGGGTGACCTATGGCTACACCTTC. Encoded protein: CASSLGVTYGYTF.

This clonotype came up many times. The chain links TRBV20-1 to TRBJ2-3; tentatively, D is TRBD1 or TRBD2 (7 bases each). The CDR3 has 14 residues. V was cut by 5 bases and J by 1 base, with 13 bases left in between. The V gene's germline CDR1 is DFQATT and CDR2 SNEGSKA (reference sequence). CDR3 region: CSARRGGGTDTQYF. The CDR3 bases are TGCAGTGCTCGCAGGGGGGGAGGCACAGATACGCAGTATTTT.

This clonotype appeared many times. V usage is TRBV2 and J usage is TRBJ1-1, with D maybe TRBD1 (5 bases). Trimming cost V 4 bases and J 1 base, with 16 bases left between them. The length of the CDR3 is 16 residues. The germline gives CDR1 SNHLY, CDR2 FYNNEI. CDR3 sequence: CASSVRRVLKNTEAFF. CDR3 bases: TGTGCCAGCAGTGTCCGCAGGGTACTCAAGAACACTGAAGCTTTCTTT.

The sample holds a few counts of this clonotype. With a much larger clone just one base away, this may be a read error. This CDR3 is CASRNQSSYGYTF. The CDR3 region has the DNA TGTGCCAGCAGAAATCAGAGTAGCTATGGCTACACCTTC. The chain employs TRBV2 and TRBJ1-2; D is ambiguous. With 6 bases removed from V and 4 bases from J, the gap between germline ends came to 12 bases. Per germline, CDR1 SNHLY and CDR2 FYNNEI. The CDR3 has 13 amino acids.

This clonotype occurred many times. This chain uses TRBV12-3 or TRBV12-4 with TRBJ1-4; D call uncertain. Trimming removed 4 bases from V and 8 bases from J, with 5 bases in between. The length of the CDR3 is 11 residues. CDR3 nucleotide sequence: TGTGCCAGCAGTTCCGGCGAAAAACTGTTTTTT. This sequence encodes CASSSGEKLFF.

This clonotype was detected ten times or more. CDR3: CASSWTELRSYEQYF. Here the CDR3 DNA reads TGCGCCAGCAGCTGGACGGAGTTACGCTCCTACGAGCAGTACTTC. This chain links TRBV5-1 with TRBJ2-7; D remains unclear. CDR3 length: 15 amino acids. V dropped 3 bases and J dropped 0 bases, with 13 bases sitting between them. CDR1 is SGHRS and CDR2 is YFSETQ in the germline V gene.

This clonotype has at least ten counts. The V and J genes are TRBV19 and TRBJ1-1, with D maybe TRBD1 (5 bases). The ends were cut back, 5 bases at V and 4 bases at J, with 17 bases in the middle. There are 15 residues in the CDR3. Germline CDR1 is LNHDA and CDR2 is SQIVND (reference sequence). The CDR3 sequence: CASSPTARGLTEAFF. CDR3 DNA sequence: TGTGCCAGTAGTCCCACCGCCCGGGGACTCACTGAAGCTTTCTTT.

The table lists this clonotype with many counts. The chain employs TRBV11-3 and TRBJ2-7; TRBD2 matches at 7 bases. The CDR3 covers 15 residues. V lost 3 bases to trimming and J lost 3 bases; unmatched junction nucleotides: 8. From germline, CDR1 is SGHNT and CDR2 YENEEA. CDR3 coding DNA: TGTGCCAGCAGCTTCCGGACACGGGGGGACTACGAGCAGTACTTC. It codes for CASSFRTRGDYEQYF. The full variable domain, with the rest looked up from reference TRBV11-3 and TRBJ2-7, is EAGVVQSPRYKIIEKKQPVAFWCNPISGHNTLYWYLQNLGQGPELLIRYENEEAVDDSQLPKDRFSAERLKGVDSTLKIQPAELGDSAVYLCASSFRTRGDYEQYFGPGTRLTVT.

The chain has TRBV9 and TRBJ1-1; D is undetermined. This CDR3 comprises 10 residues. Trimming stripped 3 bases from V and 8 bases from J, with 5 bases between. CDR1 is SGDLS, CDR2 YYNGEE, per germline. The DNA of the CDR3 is TGTGCCAGCAGCGACTGGGAAGCTTTCTTT. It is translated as CASSDWEAFF.

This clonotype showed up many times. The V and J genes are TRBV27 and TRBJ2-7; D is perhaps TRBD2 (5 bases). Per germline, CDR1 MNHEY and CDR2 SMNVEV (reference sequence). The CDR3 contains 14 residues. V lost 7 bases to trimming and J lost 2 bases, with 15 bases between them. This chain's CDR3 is CASKSLGSTYEQYF. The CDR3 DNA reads TGTGCCAGCAAATCCCTGGGGAGTACCTACGAGCAGTACTTC.

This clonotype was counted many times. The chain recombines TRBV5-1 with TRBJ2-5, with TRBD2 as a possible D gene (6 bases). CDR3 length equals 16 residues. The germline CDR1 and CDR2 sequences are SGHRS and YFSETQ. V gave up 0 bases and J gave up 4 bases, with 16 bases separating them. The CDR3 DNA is TGCGCCAGCAGCTTGGCGACTAGTTTGGATAGAGAGACCCAGTACTTC. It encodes CASSLATSLDRETQYF.

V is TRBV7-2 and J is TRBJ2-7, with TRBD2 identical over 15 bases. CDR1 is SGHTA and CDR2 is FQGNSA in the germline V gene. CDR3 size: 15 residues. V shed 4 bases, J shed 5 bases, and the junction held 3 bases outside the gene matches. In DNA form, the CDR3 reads TGTGCCAGCAGCTCCTGGACTAGCGGGGGGGACGAGCAGTACTTC. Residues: CASSSWTSGGDEQYF.